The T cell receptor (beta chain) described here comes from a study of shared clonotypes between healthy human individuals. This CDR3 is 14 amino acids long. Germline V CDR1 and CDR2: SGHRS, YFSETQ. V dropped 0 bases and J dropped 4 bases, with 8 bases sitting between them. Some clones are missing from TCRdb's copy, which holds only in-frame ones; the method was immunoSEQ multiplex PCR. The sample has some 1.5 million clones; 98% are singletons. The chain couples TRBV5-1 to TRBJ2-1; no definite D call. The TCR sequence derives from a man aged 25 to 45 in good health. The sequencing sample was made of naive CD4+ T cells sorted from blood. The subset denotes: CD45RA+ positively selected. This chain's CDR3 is CASSLAEAYNEQFF. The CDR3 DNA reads TGCGCCAGCAGCTTGGCCGAGGCTTACAATGAGCAGTTCTTC.